This TCR beta chain comes out of a study of long-term antiretroviral therapy in people with HIV. Broader study findings: Nothing was known about ART adherence, viral resistance or changes in therapy.

Sequencing used immunoSEQ v3.0 at survey level. Assay used: immunoSEQ multiplex PCR; TCRdb lists only in-frame clones, some missing. The table has 21,000 or so clones, around 82% seen once. Germline V gives CDR1 ENHRY, CDR2 SYGVKD. The CDR3 length is 16 residues. V lost 2 bases to trimming and J lost 4 bases; unmatched junction nucleotides: 5. For this clone: Its antigen is not identified.

This material consisted of unsorted PBMCs, taken at the start of antiretroviral therapy. This receptor was obtained from a man over 45 with HIV. V is TRBV10-3 and J is TRBJ2-1; 10 positions agree with TRBD1. CDR3 in amino acids: CAISEMGTGVYNEQFF. The CDR3 region has the DNA TGTGCCATCAGTGAGATGGGGACAGGGGTTTACAATGAGCAGTTCTTC.